This TCR beta chain was sequenced during a study of OX40 agonist ivuxolimab in advanced cancers. Turning to the study itself: With ivuxolimab, an agonistic anti-OX40 (CD134) antibody, patients were treated. Aged roughly 20 to 79 with a mean of approximately 57 years, they were less than 90% male.

Details on this clone: Its antigen is not identified. The same CDR3 also results from other DNA sequences found in this sample.

General observations from the study: The mean number of expanded clones was higher in CD8+ T cells than in CD4+.

Here immunoSEQ multiplex PCR was the method, and the copy in TCRdb shows in-frame clones only, minus some. This table has some 64,000 clones, nearly 95% appearing once. Germline lookup yields CDR1 LNHDA and CDR2 SQIVND (reference sequence). The CDR3 runs 14 residues. V was pared by 3 bases and J by 2 bases, with 10 bases between. Blood sampling was done at baseline, cycle 4 day 1, and cycle 7 day 1. Sequences were derived from CD4+ or CD8+ T cells sorted from blood, sampled in a trial of the OX40 agonist ivuxolimab. The TCR originated in an adult with an advanced solid tumor such as melanoma, head and neck, liver or kidney cancer. This chain links TRBV19 with TRBJ1-1; possible D gene TRBD1, 5 bases. The CDR3 here is CASSMGQGNTEAFF. DNA for the CDR3: TGTGCCAGTAGTATGGGTCAGGGCAACACTGAAGCTTTCTTT.